This TCR beta chain was retrieved from a study of T cells after posttransplantation cyclophosphamide. Broader study findings: Recipient CMV seropositivity and CMV reactivation strongly tracked TRB clonality. Donor-recipient repertoire similarity was low at 1-2 months, rising over year one. TRB overlap between skin or GI tissue T cells and blood was limited.

Treatment was busulfan-fludarabine conditioning, a marrow graft, and cyclophosphamide on days +3 and +4. This clone came up many times. Its matching antigen is unknown. Sequenced by immunoSEQ multiplex PCR; TCRdb stores in-frame clones only, minus some. Listed for the sample are roughly 8,000 clones, none seen a single time. The CDR3 sequence is 14 residues long. V was clipped by 5 bases and J by 2 bases; unmatched bases: 6. Looked up from germline, CDR1 is LNHDA and CDR2 is SQIVND (reference sequence). Sequenced material: PBMCs, taken approximately 96 days after allogeneic stem cell transplant with posttransplant cyclophosphamide. V gene TRBV19 combines with J gene TRBJ2-7; 7 bases are a match to TRBD2. This receptor was taken from a female patient between 55 and 75 years old who received an allogeneic stem cell transplant from an unrelated donor, was CMV-positive, and had acute GVHD only. Among the T cells, some may be from the graft donor. The CDR3 here is CASSVTSVTYEQYF. CDR3 DNA sequence: TGTGCCAGTAGTGTTACTAGCGTAACCTACGAGCAGTACTTC.